Sequencing of this TCR beta chain was carried out in a study of blood T cell repertoires in COVID-19. This CDR3 region has 15 residues. V was pared by 3 bases and J by 4 bases, with 16 bases between. Germline CDR1 reads SGDLS; CDR2 reads YYNGEE. Study processing details: Counts of nucleated cells, estimated from reference gene primer amplification, were obtained. The data were produced by immunoSEQ multiplex PCR, yet TCRdb's version contains in-frame clones alone and is incomplete. V and J calls and clone size are copied from that table; D and trimming were computed from the DNA. The table includes around 100,000 clones, roughly 85% detected once. This clone was seen just once.

This TCR was recovered from a human donor in a cohort sampled during active COVID-19. Sequencing was carried out using peripheral blood. The gene calls are TRBV9 and TRBJ1-2; D perhaps matches TRBD1 (5 bases). Written as DNA, the CDR3 is TGTGCCAGCAGCGCCTCGATCGGGACTTCCTATGGCTACACCTTC. It specifies CASSASIGTSYGYTF.